The 15 T cell receptor beta chains reported below all come from one sample, sequenced in a study of vaccination and CD4 T cells after COVID-19. The antigens for these receptors are not known. Scientists ran DNA taken from cultured CD4+ T cells through the Oncomine TCR Beta short-read assay for sequencing. Each CDR3 protein gets one entry after TCRdb re-called the PCR reads with MiXCR. Among 15,000 to 20,000 distinct CDR3 sequences, about 61% were seen once, and the ten largest hold roughly 12%. The treatment was: roughly ten-day PBMC culture with coronavirus spike peptide pools or control peptides (ViraFEST assay). The sequencing sample was made of CD4+ T cells from blood, cultured in vitro. These receptor sequences come from a human donor who had recovered from COVID-19.

The V and J genes are TRBV15 and TRBJ2-5; 8 bases are shared with TRBD2. The CDR3 extends over 16 amino acids. V was pared by 3 bases and J by 7 bases, with 13 bases of the junction left unmatched. Germline values: CDR1 LNHNV, CDR2 YYDKDF (reference sequence). This CDR3 reads CATSSGGVGRSRTQYF. DNA for the CDR3: TGTGCCACCAGCAGCGGGGGGGTCGGAAGGTCCAGGACCCAGTACTTC.

The V and J genes are TRBV3-1 and TRBJ1-5; D unresolved. In germline, CDR1 is LGHDT, CDR2 YNNKEL (reference sequence). This CDR3 has 16 amino acids. V was clipped by 5 bases and J by 0 bases, with 14 bases between them. The CDR3 sequence is CASSVSGWYSNQPQHF. In DNA form, the CDR3 reads TGTGCCAGCAGCGTATCAGGCTGGTATAGCAATCAGCCCCAGCATTTT.

V usage is TRBV10-1 and J usage is TRBJ1-5; 8 nucleotides align to TRBD1. Germline V lookup: CDR1 WNHNN, CDR2 SYGVQD (reference sequence). J was trimmed by 0 bases and V by 3 bases; bases with no gene match: 16. This CDR3 spans 20 amino acids. In DNA form, the CDR3 reads TGCGCCAGCAGTGAACGGGACAGGAGGCCGTGGGTGTCTAGCAATCAGCCCCAGCATTTT. The encoded protein is CASSERDRRPWVSSNQPQHF.

This clonotype was seen more than once but under ten times. This rearrangement joins TRBV19 to TRBJ2-5; D possibly uses TRBD1 or TRBD2 (5 bases each). CDR1 is LNHDA and CDR2 is SQIVND in the germline V gene (reference sequence). V dropped 5 bases and J dropped 4 bases, with 11 bases sitting between them. This CDR3 spans 13 amino acids. This CDR3 is CASSLNGAETQYF. CDR3 in DNA: TGTGCCAGTAGTCTGAACGGGGCAGAGACCCAGTACTTC.

Worth noting for this clonotype: At one of its ends the junction is not consistent with the germline gene, which may arise from a read error. V gene TRBV24-1 combines with J gene TRBJ1-1; tentative D call: TRBD1 (5 bases). CDR3 length: 9 amino acids. Germline CDR1 and CDR2: KGHDR and SFDVKD. The CDR3 nucleotides read TGTGCCCCCCCCGAGGGGCTACTCTTT. It encodes CAPPEGLLF.

This clonotype was seen only a few times. V and J are TRBV6-5 and TRBJ1-5; D gene ambiguous. Between the trimmed V and J ends, which lost 0 bases and 4 bases, there was a span of 4 bases. Germline-derived CDR1 and CDR2 are MNHEY and SVGAGI. There are 13 residues in the CDR3. This CDR3 is CASSYSNNQPQHF. As DNA, the CDR3 is TGTGCCAGCAGTTACTCAAATAATCAGCCCCAGCATTTT.

The V and J genes are TRBV15 and TRBJ1-2; perhaps TRBD1 as D (6 bases). Germline values: CDR1 LNHNV, CDR2 YYDKDF (reference sequence). V lost 3 bases, J lost 7 bases, and 15 bases lay in between. CDR3 length equals 14 residues. The CDR3 DNA sequence: TGTGCCACCAGCAGCGATGGGGGCGCGGGTGGCTACACCTTC. Amino acid sequence: CATSSDGGAGGYTF. Based on the CDR3 plus reference TRBV15 and TRBJ1-2, the full variable domain is DAMVIQNPRYQVTQFGKPVTLSCSQTLNHNVMYWYQQKSSQAPKLLFHYYDKDFNNEADTPDNFQSRRPNTSFCFLDIRSPGLGDTAMYLCATSSDGGAGGYTFGSGTRLTVV.

The CDR3 region is CASRRTTGTRTTQYF. The CDR3 DNA follows: TGTGCCAGCAGAAGGACTACCGGGACAAGGACTACCCAGTACTTC. The V gene is TRBV27, the J gene TRBJ2-5, with D possibly called TRBD1 or TRBD2 (6 bases each). From germline, CDR1 is MNHEY and CDR2 SMNVEV (reference sequence). CDR3 length: 15 residues. V lost 6 bases, J lost 8 bases, and 22 bases lay in between.

The chain combines TRBV10-3 with TRBJ1-2; D unclear. Trimming shortened V by 1 base and J by 0 bases, and 9 bases separated the two germline ends. CDR1 is ENHRY and CDR2 is SYGVKD in the germline V gene. This CDR3 region has 15 residues. The CDR3 sequence is CAISEFSASNYGYTF. Here the CDR3 DNA reads TGTGCCATCAGTGAGTTTTCAGCCTCTAACTATGGCTACACCTTC.

The rearrangement joins TRBV10-3 to TRBJ1-1; tentatively, D is TRBD1 (5 bases). Trimming pared 6 bases from V and 1 base from J, leaving 9 bases between. The CDR3 is 13 residues long. The germline V gene has CDR1 ENHRY and CDR2 SYGVKD. Written as DNA, the CDR3 is TGTGCCATCAGCGTGACAGAGAACACTGAAGCTTTCTTT. Encoded protein: CAISVTENTEAFF.

The rearrangement links TRBV15 to TRBJ1-1; D not resolved. The CDR3 spans 12 residues. V lost 1 base to trimming and J lost 5 bases, with 5 bases between them. Germline V gene lookup returns CDR1 LNHNV and CDR2 YYDKDF (reference sequence). This CDR3 is CATSRGYTEAFF. CDR3 nucleotide sequence: TGTGCCACCAGCAGAGGTTATACTGAAGCTTTCTTT.

The V call is TRBV27, the J call TRBJ1-1; D call uncertain. CDR1 is MNHEY and CDR2 is SMNVEV in the germline V gene (reference sequence). V was shortened by 3 bases and J by 1 base, with 9 bases between the two germline ends. The CDR3 length is 14 residues. This chain's CDR3 is CASSFDRQNTEAFF. CDR3 in DNA: TGTGCCAGCAGTTTTGATCGACAGAACACTGAAGCTTTCTTT.

This sequence joins TRBV7-6 and TRBJ1-5; D is unclear. Between the trimmed V and J ends, which lost 0 bases and 7 bases, there was a span of 7 bases. CDR1 and CDR2 (germline): SGHVS, FNYEAQ. This CDR3 comprises 13 residues. DNA for the CDR3: TGTGCCAGCAGCTTAGCGTGGGGACAGCCCCAGCATTTT. Its translation: CASSLAWGQPQHF.

The chain has TRBV5-1 and TRBJ2-5; 8 positions match TRBD2. The CDR3 contains 17 residues. V shed 0 bases and J 2 bases; nucleotides not matched to a gene: 9. Germline CDR1 reads SGHRS; CDR2 reads YFSETQ. CDR3 sequence reads: CASSLALASGSQETQYF. The CDR3 DNA follows: TGCGCCAGCAGCTTGGCCTTGGCTAGCGGGTCTCAAGAGACCCAGTACTTC.

V gene TRBV24-1 combines with J gene TRBJ2-7; D is possibly TRBD2 (5 bases). The CDR3 has 16 amino acids. Trimming removed 3 bases at V and 6 bases at J, with 20 bases between. Germline V gene sequence: CDR1 KGHDR, CDR2 SFDVKD. The CDR3: CATSDSGVGQLSEQYF. The CDR3 DNA reads TGTGCCACCAGTGATAGCGGAGTGGGCCAGTTGAGCGAGCAGTACTTC.